Described below is a single TCR beta chain sequence and its context. Its antigen remains unknown. The CDR3 has 13 amino acids. The germline V gene encodes CDR1 MNHEY and CDR2 SMNVEV (reference sequence). Unmatched junction bases numbered 4, after V lost 4 bases and J lost 7 bases. These data come from a study of T cells in tuberculosis. Overall study context: The T cells targeted glucose monomycolate, a mycobacterial lipid, via CD1B.

Study-wide points: Cases with active tuberculosis were adults, while controls were adolescents.

Measured with immunoSEQ multiplex PCR; TCRdb has only the in-frame clones, and not every one. The sample has roughly 33,000 clones; approximately 91% are singletons. The receptor's source is a donor aged 10-29 years with latent tuberculosis or without tuberculosis infection. Sequences were obtained from PBMCs. The chain employs TRBV27 and TRBJ2-7; 10 bases fit TRBD1. CDR3 loop: CASSWGQGWEQYF. The CDR3 region has the DNA TGTGCCAGCAGTTGGGGACAGGGGTGGGAGCAGTACTTC.